This TCR beta chain was captured in a study of beta chain features in type 1 diabetes. Notes on the study in general: In every one of the four CD4+ subsets, TCRB CDR3s were moderately but significantly shorter in Type 1 diabetes patients.

It was via CD45RO/CCR7/CD25/CD127/CD95/CD27 that CD4+ naive, central memory, regulatory and stem cell-like memory cells were sorted. Germline values: CDR1 MGHDK, CDR2 SYGVNS. Trimming took 3 bases from V and 6 from J, leaving 15 bases between them. The CDR3 consists of 15 residues. With regard to this clone: Its antigen is as yet unknown.

Reverse transcribing all isolated RNA meant expressed TCRB transcripts were sequenced. The table came from immunoSEQ multiplex PCR; TCRdb's copy has only in-frame clones and leaves some out. Among 600,000 or so clones listed, over 13% were seen once. The V and J genes are TRBV25-1 and TRBJ2-4; the D is unclear. This sequence originates from a man younger than 35 with type 1 diabetes. The material sequenced was naive CD4+ T cells from blood. The CDR3, as DNA: TGTGCCAGCAGTGAGACTTATCCCGTAGGAAACATTCAGTACTTC. It translates to CASSETYPVGNIQYF.